This TCR beta chain is from a study of CD8+CD57+ T cells in acquired aplastic anemia. TCR beta VDJ and CDR3 profiles were obtained from a genomic DNA template. A single record per CDR3 protein comes from TCRdb applying MiXCR to the reads. The sample holds approximately 380,000 distinct CDR3 sequences, 55% to 70% seen once. The CDR3 extends over 13 amino acids. CDR1 is SGHVS and CDR2 is FQNEAQ in the germline V gene. The clonotype originates from a human donor in good health, serving as a control. Sequencing used sorted CD4+, CD8+, or CD8+CD57+ T cells (not recorded which) from PBMCs. The rearrangement links TRBV7-8 to TRBJ1-2; D not resolved. The J call may be faulty, since TRBJ2-7 better matches the DNA end. In nucleotides, the CDR3 is TGTGCCAGCAGCTTCCCGATTGTATACGAGCAGTACTTC. Amino acid sequence: CASSFPIVYEQYF.